This is a list of T cell receptor beta chains from one sample in a study of identical twins. TCRdb redid the calling of the 5' RACE reads with MiXCR, one entry per CDR3 protein. The table records about 340,000 distinct CDR3 sequences, about 12% of them present only once. This sample also appeared in a second study, on yellow fever vaccine responses in identical twins.

Sequencing input: CD8+ T cells sorted from blood. Receptors were obtained from a woman between 18 and 30 years old in good health. The CDR3 runs from the conserved cysteine through the conserved F or W. The D gene is left open where the match is weak. Expanded clones get a size class; other rows say once, few or many, or leave the size out.

D gene: TRBD2; J gene: TRBJ2-7; V gene: TRBV9; clone size: few; CDR3 protein: CASSARGAGGLYEQYF; CDR3 DNA: TGTGCCAGCAGCGCCCGGGGAGCGGGAGGCCTCTACGAGCAGTACTTC
D gene: TRBD2; J gene: TRBJ2-1; V gene: TRBV7-9; clone size: NA; CDR3 protein: CASSLVRTSGANEQFF; CDR3 DNA: TGTGCCAGCAGCTTAGTTCGGACTAGCGGAGCCAATGAGCAGTTCTTC
D gene: NA; J gene: TRBJ2-3; V gene: TRBV6-5; clone size: few; CDR3 protein: CASSYSGDLTDTQYF; CDR3 DNA: TGTGCCAGCAGTTACTCAGGGGATTTGACAGATACGCAGTATTTT
D gene: NA; J gene: TRBJ1-6; V gene: TRBV9; clone size: few; CDR3 protein: CASNMGNSPLHF; CDR3 DNA: TGTGCCAGCAACATGGGAAATTCACCCCTCCACTTT
D gene: TRBD1; J gene: TRBJ2-1; V gene: TRBV20-1; clone size: few; CDR3 protein: CSASFRYRGPNEQFF; CDR3 DNA: TGCAGTGCTAGTTTTCGTTACAGGGGGCCGAATGAGCAGTTCTTC
D gene: NA; J gene: TRBJ2-7; V gene: TRBV2; clone size: NA; CDR3 protein: CASSDYGAAEQYF; CDR3 DNA: TGTGCCAGCAGTGATTATGGGGCTGCGGAGCAGTACTTC
D gene: NA; J gene: TRBJ1-5; V gene: TRBV12-3/TRBV12-4; clone size: few; CDR3 protein: CASGHQGAGVGQPQHF; CDR3 DNA: TGTGCCAGCGGCCACCAAGGAGCAGGGGTGGGTCAGCCCCAGCATTTT
D gene: TRBD1; J gene: TRBJ1-1; V gene: TRBV7-2; clone size: NA; CDR3 protein: CASSPQGTIEAFF; CDR3 DNA: TGTGCCAGCAGCCCACAGGGGACTATTGAAGCTTTCTTT
D gene: NA; J gene: TRBJ1-3; V gene: TRBV2; clone size: NA; CDR3 protein: CASGWTYSGNTIYF; CDR3 DNA: TGTGCCAGCGGATGGACGTACTCTGGAAACACCATATATTTT
D gene: TRBD2; J gene: TRBJ2-5; V gene: TRBV12-3/TRBV12-4; clone size: few; CDR3 protein: CASSLGVAGVETQYF; CDR3 DNA: TGTGCCAGCAGTTTAGGGGTAGCGGGAGTAGAGACCCAGTACTTC
D gene: NA; J gene: TRBJ1-2; V gene: TRBV6-5; clone size: NA; CDR3 protein: CASRSQGGYTF; CDR3 DNA: TGTGCCAGCAGATCACAGGGAGGCTACACCTTC
D gene: NA; J gene: TRBJ2-7; V gene: TRBV7-9; clone size: many; CDR3 protein: CASSFSSKEDEQYF; CDR3 DNA: TGTGCCAGCAGCTTTTCATCCAAGGAGGACGAGCAGTACTTC
D gene: NA; J gene: TRBJ2-1; V gene: TRBV4-1; clone size: many; CDR3 protein: CASSQEFGANNEQFF; CDR3 DNA: TGCGCCAGCAGCCAAGAGTTCGGGGCCAACAATGAGCAGTTCTTC
D gene: NA; J gene: TRBJ1-2; V gene: TRBV6-1; clone size: NA; CDR3 protein: CASSEDYGNYGYTF; CDR3 DNA: TGTGCCAGCAGTGAAGATTACGGTAACTATGGCTACACCTTC
D gene: TRBD1; J gene: TRBJ2-1; V gene: TRBV6-1; clone size: NA; CDR3 protein: CASSAGQTYNEQFF; CDR3 DNA: TGTGCCAGCAGTGCGGGACAGACCTACAATGAGCAGTTCTTC
D gene: TRBD2; J gene: TRBJ2-3; V gene: TRBV27; clone size: NA; CDR3 protein: CASSLSRGGLDTQYF; CDR3 DNA: TGTGCCAGCAGTTTAAGTCGGGGGGGCCTGGATACGCAGTATTTT
D gene: TRBD2; J gene: TRBJ2-1; V gene: TRBV29-1; clone size: NA; CDR3 protein: CSVDGLAGYYNEQFF; CDR3 DNA: TGCAGCGTTGATGGACTAGCGGGGTACTACAATGAGCAGTTCTTC
D gene: NA; J gene: TRBJ2-2; V gene: TRBV24-1; clone size: few; CDR3 protein: CATRTGHDTGELFF; CDR3 DNA: TGTGCCACCAGGACGGGTCATGACACCGGGGAGCTGTTTTTT
D gene: TRBD2; J gene: TRBJ2-1; V gene: TRBV24-1; clone size: few; CDR3 protein: CATSVRAGGTNEQFF; CDR3 DNA: TGTGCCACCAGTGTACGAGCGGGGGGGACCAATGAGCAGTTCTTC
D gene: NA; J gene: TRBJ2-2; V gene: TRBV20-1; clone size: many; CDR3 protein: CSASLSRTGELFF; CDR3 DNA: TGCAGTGCTAGCCTCTCGCGCACCGGGGAGCTGTTTTTT
D gene: TRBD2; J gene: TRBJ2-2; V gene: TRBV7-6; clone size: few; CDR3 protein: CASSGTSGHTGELFF; CDR3 DNA: TGTGCCAGCAGCGGGACTAGCGGACACACCGGGGAGCTGTTTTTT
D gene: TRBD1; J gene: TRBJ2-1; V gene: TRBV9; clone size: NA; CDR3 protein: CASSAPDRDRGEQFF; CDR3 DNA: TGTGCCAGCAGCGCACCGGACAGGGATCGGGGTGAGCAGTTCTTC
D gene: TRBD1; J gene: TRBJ2-3; V gene: TRBV27; clone size: NA; CDR3 protein: CASSLTRTGRIPDTQYF; CDR3 DNA: TGTGCCAGCAGTTTAACCAGGACAGGGAGGATCCCAGATACGCAGTATTTT
D gene: NA; J gene: TRBJ1-1; V gene: TRBV12-3/TRBV12-4; clone size: few; CDR3 protein: CASSLRVGQLVPEAFF; CDR3 DNA: TGTGCCAGCAGTTTAAGGGTTGGGCAGCTCGTCCCTGAAGCTTTCTTT
D gene: NA; J gene: TRBJ2-7; V gene: TRBV2; clone size: NA; CDR3 protein: CAIWTSTYEQYF; CDR3 DNA: TGTGCCATCTGGACTTCAACCTACGAGCAGTACTTC
D gene: TRBD1; J gene: TRBJ2-1; V gene: TRBV19; clone size: NA; CDR3 protein: CASLGDSHNEQFF; CDR3 DNA: TGTGCCAGTTTGGGGGACAGCCACAATGAGCAGTTCTTC
D gene: NA; J gene: TRBJ2-3; V gene: TRBV7-6; clone size: NA; CDR3 protein: CASSLAGNTDKQYF; CDR3 DNA: TGTGCCAGCAGCTTAGCTGGGAACACAGATAAGCAGTATTTT
D gene: NA; J gene: TRBJ2-7; V gene: TRBV4-1; clone size: many; CDR3 protein: CASSQDLVYHYYEQYF; CDR3 DNA: TGCGCCAGCAGCCAAGATCTCGTCTACCACTACTACGAGCAGTACTTC
D gene: NA; J gene: TRBJ1-3; V gene: TRBV20-1; clone size: few; CDR3 protein: CSAQSRGKGVNTIYF; CDR3 DNA: TGCAGTGCGCAGAGCCGGGGCAAAGGTGTAAACACCATATATTTT
D gene: NA; J gene: TRBJ2-1; V gene: TRBV11-3; clone size: few; CDR3 protein: CASSLGVGKGEQFF; CDR3 DNA: TGTGCCAGCAGCTTAGGGGTGGGCAAGGGTGAGCAGTTCTTC
D gene: TRBD2; J gene: TRBJ2-3; V gene: TRBV12-3/TRBV12-4; clone size: many; CDR3 protein: CASRDGRTSGARDTQYF; CDR3 DNA: TGTGCCAGCAGAGACGGGAGGACTAGCGGAGCCCGCGATACGCAGTATTTT
D gene: NA; J gene: TRBJ2-2; V gene: TRBV7-8; clone size: NA; CDR3 protein: CASSLGVGVGTGELFF; CDR3 DNA: TGTGCCAGCAGCTTAGGAGTCGGGGTCGGAACCGGGGAGCTGTTTTTT
D gene: NA; J gene: TRBJ2-3; V gene: TRBV9; clone size: NA; CDR3 protein: CASSAWDQRADTQYF; CDR3 DNA: TGTGCCAGCAGCGCTTGGGACCAGCGGGCAGATACGCAGTATTTT
D gene: NA; J gene: TRBJ2-5; V gene: TRBV2; clone size: many; CDR3 protein: CASSGTGKGETQYF; CDR3 DNA: TGTGCCAGCAGTGGAACAGGGAAAGGGGAGACCCAGTACTTC
D gene: NA; J gene: TRBJ1-1; V gene: TRBV2; clone size: many; CDR3 protein: CASSEGPNTEAFF; CDR3 DNA: TGTGCCAGCAGTGAGGGGCCGAACACTGAAGCTTTCTTT
D gene: NA; J gene: TRBJ2-1; V gene: TRBV4-1; clone size: many; CDR3 protein: CASSQPVGGYNEQFF; CDR3 DNA: TGCGCCAGCAGCCAACCCGTCGGGGGCTACAATGAGCAGTTCTTC
D gene: NA; J gene: TRBJ1-2; V gene: TRBV5-5; clone size: NA; CDR3 protein: CASSLPDLYGYTF; CDR3 DNA: TGTGCCAGCAGCTTACCGGACCTCTATGGCTACACCTTC
D gene: TRBD2; J gene: TRBJ2-7; V gene: TRBV2; clone size: few; CDR3 protein: CASSQGTSDTYEQYF; CDR3 DNA: TGTGCCAGCAGTCAAGGGACTAGCGATACCTACGAGCAGTACTTC
D gene: TRBD2; J gene: TRBJ2-3; V gene: TRBV7-8; clone size: many; CDR3 protein: CASSASGGSDTQYF; CDR3 DNA: TGTGCCAGCAGCGCTAGCGGGGGATCAGATACGCAGTATTTT
D gene: NA; J gene: TRBJ2-1; V gene: TRBV2; clone size: few; CDR3 protein: CASSDFLGPGSYNEQFF; CDR3 DNA: TGTGCCAGCAGTGATTTTCTTGGACCAGGCTCCTACAATGAGCAGTTCTTC
D gene: NA; J gene: TRBJ1-1; V gene: TRBV6-5; clone size: NA; CDR3 protein: CASSVSMNTEAFF; CDR3 DNA: TGTGCCAGCAGTGTATCGATGAACACTGAAGCTTTCTTT
D gene: NA; J gene: TRBJ2-3; V gene: TRBV12-3/TRBV12-4; clone size: once; CDR3 protein: CASGGVRRADTQYF; CDR3 DNA: TGTGCCAGCGGAGGGGTCCGCCGGGCAGATACGCAGTATTTT